The TCR beta chain under discussion was sequenced for a study of Ad26.COV2.S vaccination and SARS-CoV-2 variants. Study-level results: Similar non-spike TCR breadth was observed in recipients of vaccine and of placebo. Following vaccination, spike-specific CD8+ and CD4+ T cell responses reportedly exhibited substantial breadth.

The germline CDR1 and CDR2 sequences are MNHEY and SVGAGI. The CDR3 contains 13 residues. V lost 3 bases, J lost 4 bases, and 9 bases lay in between. This sample's treatment: roughly 18 received Ad26.COV2.S at low or high dose, single or two shots; about 5 received placebo; per-sample allocation not given. Repertoires come from day 63 after the first vaccine or placebo injection. Donor was an adult aged 18-55 years in Boston. Concerning this clone itself: Its antigen is as yet unknown.

Produced via immunoSEQ multiplex PCR; TCRdb's table is partial and in-frame only. The sample has around 450,000 clones; 89% are singletons. This sample comprised peripheral blood, obtained in a trial of Ad26.COV2.S vaccine versus placebo. The rearrangement uses TRBV6-5 and TRBJ1-2; D gene uncertain. The origin of this receptor is a person between 18 and 65 years old who received the Ad26.COV2.S COVID-19 vaccine or a placebo. The CDR3 DNA sequence: TGTGCCAGCAGTTATGGGCAGCTCTATGGCTACACCTTC. Amino acid sequence: CASSYGQLYGYTF.